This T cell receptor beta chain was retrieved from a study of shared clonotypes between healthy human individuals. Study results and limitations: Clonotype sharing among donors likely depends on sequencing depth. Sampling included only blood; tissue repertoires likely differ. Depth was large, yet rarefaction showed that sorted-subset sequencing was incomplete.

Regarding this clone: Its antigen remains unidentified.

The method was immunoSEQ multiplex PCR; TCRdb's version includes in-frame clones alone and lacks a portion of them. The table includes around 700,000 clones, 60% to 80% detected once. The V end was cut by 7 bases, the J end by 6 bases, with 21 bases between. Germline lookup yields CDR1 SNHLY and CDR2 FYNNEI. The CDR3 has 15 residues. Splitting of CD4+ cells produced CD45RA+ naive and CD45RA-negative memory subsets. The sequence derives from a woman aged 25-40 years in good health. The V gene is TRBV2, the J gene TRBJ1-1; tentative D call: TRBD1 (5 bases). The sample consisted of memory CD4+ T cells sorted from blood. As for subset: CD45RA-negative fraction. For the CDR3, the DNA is TGTGCCAGCACAACGGGGCGCTCCACCACGGCTGAAGCTTTCTTT. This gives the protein CASTTGRSTTAEAFF.